The present T cell receptor (beta chain) was sequenced within a study of T cell changes during pregnancy in multiple sclerosis. The CDR3 extends over 13 amino acids. Looked up from germline, CDR1 is MNHEY and CDR2 is SMNVEV (reference sequence). V lost 3 bases and J lost 10, with 14 bases in between. Libraries were prepared by immunoSEQ multiplex PCR; TCRdb keeps only in-frame clonotypes and omits some of them. There are approximately 68,000 clones in the sample; approximately 90% occur only once, and 1.4% lies in the top ten. The chain links TRBV27 to TRBJ2-3; the D gene is possibly TRBD2 (5 bases). The material was peripheral blood, obtained in the second trimester of pregnancy. The sequence was obtained from a female donor with multiple sclerosis, enrolled in a pregnancy study. For the CDR3, the DNA is TGTGCCAGCAGTTTTCTATCCCCAGCGGCGCAGTATTTT. Translated, it gives CASSFLSPAAQYF.